Listed below are T cell receptor beta chains from one sample, sequenced in a study of T cell responses to AZD1222 COVID-19 vaccine. The data were produced by immunoSEQ multiplex PCR, yet TCRdb's version contains in-frame clones alone and is incomplete. The data show about 100,000 clones, 75% to 90% seen once. Sequencing used peripheral blood, obtained on day 0 of AZD1222 vaccination. These TCRs come from an adult in good health. The CDR3 runs from the conserved cysteine through the conserved F or W. D genes are given only for firm matches. For some rows the clone size is stated as once, few or many, or as a class when expanded; others skip it.

.	TRBV7-3	once	TRBJ1-1	TGTGCCAGCAGCTTAAATGGCGCTGAAGCTTTCTTT	CASSLNGAEAFF
TRBD1	TRBV25-1	few	TRBJ1-2	TGTGCCAGCAGTGAGCTACAGGGGGCGGACGGCTACACCTTC	CASSELQGADGYTF
TRBD1	TRBV7-3	.	TRBJ1-2	TGTGCCAGCAGCTCCCTGGGAGGGGGCGGCGGCGTGTATGGCTACACCTTC	CASSSLGGGGGVYGYTF
.	TRBV5-1	.	TRBJ2-7	TGCGCCAGCAGCTTGAACACGAGGGGTTGGTCCTACGAGCAGTACTTC	CASSLNTRGWSYEQYF
.	TRBV9	.	TRBJ1-1	TGTGCCAGCAGCGTAGACCCCAGACAACCCTTCCATGAAGCTTTCTTT	CASSVDPRQPFHEAFF
.	TRBV3-1/TRBV3-2	.	TRBJ2-7	TGTGCCAGCAGCCAGGGGGGGCGGCTCTACGAGCAGTACTTC	CASSQGGRLYEQYF
.	TRBV20-1	.	TRBJ2-7	TGCAGTGCCGCCCCTTGGGAGCAGTACTTC	CSAAPWEQYF
.	TRBV6-5	.	TRBJ1-1	TGTGCCAGCAAGCAGGGCCCGAACACTGAAGCTTTCTTT	CASKQGPNTEAFF
.	TRBV9	once	TRBJ2-2	TGTGCCAGCAGCGTAGACTCGAACACCGGGGAGCTGTTTTTT	CASSVDSNTGELFF
.	TRBV9	.	TRBJ2-7	TGTGCCAGCAGCGTCGCCGGGACCGGGATCGAGCAGTACTTC	CASSVAGTGIEQYF
TRBD1	TRBV6-5	.	TRBJ2-1	TGTGCCAGCAGTAGTACGACAGGGATATTGTTCTTC	CASSSTTGILFF
.	TRBV5-1	.	TRBJ2-7	TGCGCCAGCAGCCCGGATGGGGGACCCTACGAGCAGTACTTC	CASSPDGGPYEQYF
.	TRBV6-5	once	TRBJ2-5	TGTGCCAGCAGTTACTCGACCTGGCGGCAAGAGACCCAGTACTTC	CASSYSTWRQETQYF
.	TRBV11-3	once	TRBJ2-2	TGTGCCAGCAGCTTACGGGGGGCGCGTACCGGGGAGCTGTTTTTT	CASSLRGARTGELFF
.	TRBV27	.	TRBJ2-1	TGTGCCAGCAGTTCGGATTTGAGCTCCTACAATGAGCAGTTCTTC	CASSSDLSSYNEQFF
TRBD1	TRBV7-8	.	TRBJ2-7	TGTGCCAGCAGCTTGCCCCTCCGGGACAGGGGTTCCTACGAGCAGTACTTC	CASSLPLRDRGSYEQYF
.	TRBV19	.	TRBJ1-1	TGTGCCAGTAGTAGGGTGGTGGACACTGAAGCTTTCTTT	CASSRVVDTEAFF
TRBD2	TRBV7-6	.	TRBJ2-2	TGTGCCAGCAGCCGACTAGCGGGGGGGCTTAGTACCGGGGAGCTGTTTTTT	CASSRLAGGLSTGELFF
TRBD2	TRBV4-1	.	TRBJ2-3	TGCGCCAGCAGCCAAGATCTAGTTGGCGGGGGGCGAGATACGCAGTATTTT	CASSQDLVGGGRDTQYF
.	TRBV6-5	.	TRBJ2-7	TGTGCCAGCAGCCGAACAGGCTCCTACGAGCAGTACTTC	CASSRTGSYEQYF
.	TRBV7-9	.	TRBJ1-2	TGTGCCAGCAGCTTCCAGGATGGCTACACCTTC	CASSFQDGYTF
.	TRBV2	.	TRBJ2-1	TGTGCCAGCAGTGCAGGGGAACACAATGAGCAGTTCTTC	CASSAGEHNEQFF
TRBD1	TRBV9	.	TRBJ1-1	TGTGCCAGCAGCACACACGGGACAGCCTCTGAAGCTTTCTTT	CASSTHGTASEAFF
.	TRBV5-6	.	TRBJ1-2	TGTGCCAGCAGCTTGGCGGGGCTCTATGGCTACACCTTC	CASSLAGLYGYTF
.	TRBV27	.	TRBJ1-2	TGTGCCAGCAGTCTCAACTATGGCTACACCTTC	CASSLNYGYTF
.	TRBV11-2	.	TRBJ1-2	TGTGCCAGCAGCCGCCGGTCTTCAGCAGGGTTCAGTGGCTACACCTTC	CASSRRSSAGFSGYTF
TRBD1	TRBV25-1	once	TRBJ2-2	TGTGCCAGCAGTGAAAGACAGGGCCCGTCCACCGGGGAGCTGTTTTTT	CASSERQGPSTGELFF
.	TRBV11-3	few	TRBJ2-2	TGTGCCAGCAGCTTAGATCAGGGCGGCTCCAGACGGGCCGGGGAGCTGTTTTTT	CASSLDQGGSRRAGELFF
.	TRBV30	.	TRBJ1-2	TGTGCCTGGAGTCTACTTCTTTATGGCTACACCTTC	CAWSLLLYGYTF
TRBD2	TRBV2	.	TRBJ2-1	TGTGCCAGCGACGAGCCGGGACTAGTGGGGGGGCACGACAATGAGCAGTTCTTC	CASDEPGLVGGHDNEQFF
.	TRBV13	.	TRBJ2-2	TGTGCCAGCAACGCAGGACAGAACACCGGGGAGCTGTTTTTT	CASNAGQNTGELFF
.	TRBV7-9	.	TRBJ2-7	TGTGCCAGCAGCTTAGTAGGCAGGGTCAACGAGCAGTACTTC	CASSLVGRVNEQYF
TRBD1	TRBV23-1	.	TRBJ2-7	TGCGCCAGCAGTCAATCGAGACGACAGGGTTTGCCCTACGAGCAGTACTTC	CASSQSRRQGLPYEQYF
.	TRBV12-3/TRBV12-4	.	TRBJ1-2	TGTGCCAGCAGGCGGTTATACTATGGCTACACCTTC	CASRRLYYGYTF
TRBD1	TRBV5-8	.	TRBJ1-5	TGTGCCAGCAGCCCCCCTAGGACAGGGGACAATCAGCCCCAGCATTTT	CASSPPRTGDNQPQHF
.	TRBV6-1	.	TRBJ1-5	TGTGCCAGCAGTGAATTTTGGAGGTCCGCTCAGCCCCAGCATTTT	CASSEFWRSAQPQHF
.	TRBV18	.	TRBJ2-4	TGTGCCAGCTCACGCGGACAGAGCGAAAACATTCAGTACTTC	CASSRGQSENIQYF
TRBD1	TRBV5-1	.	TRBJ2-7	TGCGCCAGCAGCTTGCTGTCCTCCGGGACAGGGAATTACTACGAGCAGTACTTC	CASSLLSSGTGNYYEQYF
.	TRBV19	.	TRBJ2-3	TGTGCCAGTAGTAACCTCCGAGCTGGAGATACGCAGTATTTT	CASSNLRAGDTQYF
.	TRBV9	once	TRBJ1-4	TGTGCCAGCAGCGTAGGTGAAGGTGGGCTGTTTTTT	CASSVGEGGLFF